This TCR beta chain came from a study of T cell responses to AZD1222 COVID-19 vaccine. Study findings and constraints: Repertoire sampling was restricted to post-peak T cell response timepoints. Baseline serology detected seropositivity in only a handful of AZD1222 recipients.

As regards this clone: No antigen is known for it.

Data came from immunoSEQ multiplex PCR; TCRdb stores just in-frame clones and leaves some out. The sample lists about 140,000 clones; 89% were seen once. V lost 2 bases and J lost 2, with 7 bases in between. Germline V gene data show CDR1 as SNHLY and CDR2 as FYNNEI. The CDR3 consists of 14 residues. The specimen comprised peripheral blood, sampled on day 0 of AZD1222 vaccination. The chain has TRBV2 and TRBJ1-3; no clear D gene. This TCR derives from an adult in good health. For the CDR3, the DNA is TGTGCCAGCAGTGAAACCAGGCCTGGAAACACCATATATTTT. Translating gives CASSETRPGNTIYF.